These T cell receptor beta chains were read from a single sample in a study of early stage breast cancer tumors. Generated by immunoSEQ multiplex PCR, the TCRdb table keeps only in-frame clones and is missing some. This sample has about 51,000 clones, with around 78% found just once. The sequencing input was blood. These receptors all come from a person aged 40 to 49 with breast cancer. CDR3s leave out the opening cysteine and the closing phenylalanine or tryptophan. For some rows the clone size is stated as once, few or many, or as a class when expanded; others skip it.

size	V	length	J	CDR3
.	TRBV11-3	13	TRBJ2-2	ASRQSGTPPGELF
.	TRBV6-6	14	TRBJ2-6	ASSAQGVSGANVLT
.	TRBV2	9	TRBJ2-7	ASSAAYEQY
.	TRBV5-1	10	TRBJ2-3	ASSLVEDTQY
medium-sized	TRBV6-4	10	TRBJ2-2	ASSEDTGELF
.	TRBV6-4	13	TRBJ2-1	ASSDTPGGYNEQF
.	TRBV10-3	12	TRBJ1-5	AISESPSTSPQH
.	TRBV23-1	13	TRBJ2-2	ASSRGLDNTGELF
.	TRBV7-8	14	TRBJ2-1	ASSKGTSVYNNEQF
.	TRBV7-7	11	TRBJ2-2	ASSSQDTGELF
few	TRBV7-9	14	TRBJ2-3	ASSFPNGISTDTQY
once	TRBV7-9	13	TRBJ2-1	ASSGETGLGNEQF
.	TRBV5-1	13	TRBJ1-5	ASSSGQAGNQPQH
.	TRBV15	14	TRBJ1-4	ATSREEQMGIRKLF
once	TRBV18	12	TRBJ2-1	ASSRRDRDNEQF
few	TRBV2	11	TRBJ1-2	ASSEDGSYGYT
.	TRBV28	10	TRBJ2-3	ASSLSTDTQY
.	TRBV5-6	14	TRBJ2-2	ASSYGLAGVAGELF
.	TRBV30	12	TRBJ1-4	AWSLGGVNEKLF
.	TRBV7-9	12	TRBJ1-1	ASSLDRVSTEAF
.	TRBV7-9	16	TRBJ1-1	ASSLAGRGRFENTEAF
.	TRBV28	10	TRBJ2-7	ASNTQGKEQY
.	TRBV6-6	11	TRBJ2-2	ASSTTSTGELF
few	TRBV19	13	TRBJ2-7	ASSMLFGTAYEQY
.	TRBV9	13	TRBJ2-3	ASSVAGTSADTQY
.	TRBV2	13	TRBJ2-3	ASSERQGSTDTQY
.	TRBV7-9	10	TRBJ2-7	ASSADRVEQY
.	TRBV10-3	14	TRBJ1-2	AIFTTDSSTNYGYT
.	TRBV18	13	TRBJ1-3	ASQRAGGSGNTIY
.	TRBV11-3	11	TRBJ2-2	ASSPDSLGELF
.	TRBV4-1	18	TRBJ1-4	ASSQAMYRGPGAGGEKLF
.	TRBV4-2	14	TRBJ1-4	ASSQDVGRSNEKLF
.	TRBV10-2	12	TRBJ1-5	ASSESTGPQPQH
.	TRBV11-2	13	TRBJ2-1	ASRVAGGGYNEQF
.	TRBV19	14	TRBJ1-5	ATGDRGGTSNQPQH
.	TRBV18	12	TRBJ1-2	ASSPADRGDGYT
.	TRBV7-9	12	TRBJ1-1	ASSSLGLSTEAF
.	TRBV30	13	TRBJ1-5	AWSFGGREGQPQH
once	TRBV7-2	13	TRBJ2-1	ASSIATFSYNEQF
.	TRBV5-4	13	TRBJ2-1	ASSRRDYLYNEQF
once	TRBV11-3	12	TRBJ2-4	ASSPSGRENIQY
.	TRBV7-9	13	TRBJ2-1	ASSLGRVAENEQF
.	TRBV5-4	9	TRBJ2-3	ASSSTDTQY
few	TRBV18	12	TRBJ1-1	ASSPQGGNTEAF
.	TRBV5-1	13	TRBJ2-5	ASSRGDRRGETQY
.	TRBV2	14	TRBJ2-4	ASTGAGELAKNIQY
.	TRBV5-1	12	TRBJ2-3	ASSLGAARDTQY
.	TRBV2	11	TRBJ1-5	ASGSTGRQPQH
.	TRBV11-1	11	TRBJ2-7	ASSFHLVYEQY
.	TRBV11-2	14	TRBJ2-7	ASRPSGAASVYEQY
.	TRBV5-1	13	TRBJ2-7	ASSLGGSGYYEQY
.	TRBV7-8	13	TRBJ1-5	ASSLGFSDNQPQH
few	TRBV5-4	11	TRBJ2-5	ASSSREQETQY
.	TRBV27	11	TRBJ1-1	ASSLAGAAQAF